This is a list of T cell receptor beta chains from one sample in a study of blood T cells in healthy people across ages. TCRdb reprocessed the 5' RACE reads via MiXCR and lists one record per CDR3 protein. The table has roughly 1,500,000 distinct CDR3 sequences, roughly 40% seen once; the top ten hold 7.9%. Material for sequencing was blood. The receptors here all came from a woman aged 18-29 years in good health. Both conserved end residues are part of each CDR3. A D gene is named only where the DNA matches it firmly. Clone sizes are given selectively: once, few, many, or a class where the clone is expanded.

cdr3_nt: TGTGCCAGCAGCTTAGGTCGACTATCCCCGGTCACAGATACGCAGTATTTT; cdr3_aa: CASSLGRLSPVTDTQYF; d_call: NA; clone_size: NA; j_call: TRBJ2-3; v_call: TRBV7-7
cdr3_nt: TGTGCCAGCAACTTACCGGGCCGGATCTTTGAAGCTTTCTTT; cdr3_aa: CASNLPGRIFEAFF; d_call: NA; clone_size: NA; j_call: TRBJ1-1; v_call: TRBV28
cdr3_nt: TGCGCCAGCAGCTTGTTTATGGGGGCCTATGGCTACACCTTC; cdr3_aa: CASSLFMGAYGYTF; d_call: NA; clone_size: NA; j_call: TRBJ1-2; v_call: TRBV5-1
cdr3_nt: TGCAGTGCTAGACCCAGTACCTACGAGCAGTACTTC; cdr3_aa: CSARPSTYEQYF; d_call: NA; clone_size: NA; j_call: TRBJ2-7; v_call: TRBV20-1
cdr3_nt: TGTGCCAGCCATCGTGCGGGGGAGTACAATGAGCAGTACTTC; cdr3_aa: CASHRAGEYNEQYF; d_call: TRBD2; clone_size: NA; j_call: TRBJ2-5; v_call: TRBV27
cdr3_nt: TGTGCCAGCAGCCAAGGAAATGGGTTTGAGCTAGCTGGGAATACGCAGTATTTT; cdr3_aa: CASSQGNGFELAGNTQYF; d_call: NA; clone_size: NA; j_call: TRBJ2-3; v_call: TRBV3-1
cdr3_nt: TGTGCCAGCAGTGGACCTGGGACGGTGCGATCTTTCTTT; cdr3_aa: CASSGPGTVRSFF; d_call: NA; clone_size: NA; j_call: TRBJ1-1; v_call: TRBV6-1
cdr3_nt: TGTGCCAGCAGTTCCCTCGGGAACAGAGATTCACCCCTCCACTTT; cdr3_aa: CASSSLGNRDSPLHF; d_call: NA; clone_size: NA; j_call: TRBJ1-6; v_call: TRBV6-5
cdr3_nt: TGCGCCAGCAGCTTACCTACAGGGTCTAACTATGGCTACACCTTC; cdr3_aa: CASSLPTGSNYGYTF; d_call: NA; clone_size: NA; j_call: TRBJ1-2; v_call: TRBV5-1
cdr3_nt: TGCAGTGCTAGAGATAAGGGACAGAGGGTCTACAATGAGCAGTACTTC; cdr3_aa: CSARDKGQRVYNEQYF; d_call: TRBD1; clone_size: NA; j_call: TRBJ2-7; v_call: TRBV20-1
cdr3_nt: TGTGCCAGCAGTTTACCGCTGGGTTACAATGAGCAGTACTTC; cdr3_aa: CASSLPLGYNEQYF; d_call: NA; clone_size: few; j_call: TRBJ2-5; v_call: TRBV28
cdr3_nt: TGTGCCACCAGCAGACAGGTGAACGCGGGAAACACCATATATTTT; cdr3_aa: CATSRQVNAGNTIYF; d_call: NA; clone_size: NA; j_call: TRBJ1-3; v_call: TRBV15
cdr3_nt: TGTGCCAGCAGGAAAGTGGGAGGGAGAAGTGTATATGGCTACACCTTC; cdr3_aa: CASRKVGGRSVYGYTF; d_call: NA; clone_size: NA; j_call: TRBJ1-2; v_call: TRBV28
cdr3_nt: TGTGCCGGCAGTTTAGTGGGAAGTCATAACGAGCAGTACTTC; cdr3_aa: CAGSLVGSHNEQYF; d_call: NA; clone_size: NA; j_call: TRBJ2-7; v_call: TRBV12-3/TRBV12-4
cdr3_nt: TGTGCCACCAGGGCGGGGGGGGACAATGAGCAGTTCTTC; cdr3_aa: CATRAGGDNEQFF; d_call: TRBD2; clone_size: NA; j_call: TRBJ2-1; v_call: TRBV24-1
cdr3_nt: TGCGCCAGCAGCCAAGATCCCCCCTCGGAGACAGGATCCTACGAGCAGTACTTC; cdr3_aa: CASSQDPPSETGSYEQYF; d_call: NA; clone_size: few; j_call: TRBJ2-7; v_call: TRBV4-1
cdr3_nt: TGCAGTGCCCCAACCGGGACAGGGGGTTCTACTGAAGCTTTCTTT; cdr3_aa: CSAPTGTGGSTEAFF; d_call: TRBD1; clone_size: once; j_call: TRBJ1-1; v_call: TRBV20-1
cdr3_nt: TGCGCCAGCAGCCAAGATCTTGGGCTAGGTAATAATGAGCAGTACTTC; cdr3_aa: CASSQDLGLGNNEQYF; d_call: NA; clone_size: NA; j_call: TRBJ2-5; v_call: TRBV4-1
cdr3_nt: TGTGCCAGCAGCTTAGGTGTAGGGGATCAGCCCCAGCATTTT; cdr3_aa: CASSLGVGDQPQHF; d_call: NA; clone_size: NA; j_call: TRBJ1-5; v_call: TRBV7-2
cdr3_nt: TGCAGTGCTAGTTACCTAGCGGGGCCCATAATCTCCCGGTCAGATACGCAGTATTTT; cdr3_aa: CSASYLAGPIISRSDTQYF; d_call: TRBD2; clone_size: few; j_call: TRBJ2-3; v_call: TRBV20-1
cdr3_nt: TGTGCCAGCAGCCCCTGTAGGGAAGTCCTCAATGGCTACACCTTC; cdr3_aa: CASSPCREVLNGYTF; d_call: NA; clone_size: NA; j_call: TRBJ1-2; v_call: TRBV7-9
cdr3_nt: TGTGCCAGCAGCGTAGACTCAGGCCGTGAAGCTTTCTTT; cdr3_aa: CASSVDSGREAFF; d_call: NA; clone_size: once; j_call: TRBJ1-1; v_call: TRBV9
cdr3_nt: TGCAGTGCTACTGGGCAGGGGGAATACAATGAGCAGTACTTC; cdr3_aa: CSATGQGEYNEQYF; d_call: TRBD1; clone_size: NA; j_call: TRBJ2-5; v_call: TRBV20-1
cdr3_nt: TGTGCCAGCAGTCGGGCTCTTGAGGCTACGCAGTATTTT; cdr3_aa: CASSRALEATQYF; d_call: NA; clone_size: NA; j_call: TRBJ2-3; v_call: TRBV2
cdr3_nt: TGTGCCAGCAGCCAAGATCAGGATGGCGAGCAGTACTTC; cdr3_aa: CASSQDQDGEQYF; d_call: NA; clone_size: NA; j_call: TRBJ2-7; v_call: TRBV11-2
cdr3_nt: TGCGCCAGCACCCTCACCTTTCGGGACAGAGAGGGCTACACCTTC; cdr3_aa: CASTLTFRDREGYTF; d_call: TRBD1; clone_size: few; j_call: TRBJ1-2; v_call: TRBV4-1
cdr3_nt: TGTGCCATCAGTCCTACAGGGGGTGAGCAGTACTTC; cdr3_aa: CAISPTGGEQYF; d_call: TRBD1; clone_size: few; j_call: TRBJ2-5; v_call: TRBV10-3